A single T cell receptor beta chain is shown here with its context. V shed 3 bases and J shed 5 bases, with 16 bases lying between them. This CDR3 spans 16 amino acids. The germline V gene has CDR1 LNHDA and CDR2 SQIVND (reference sequence). This entry is derived from a study of control samples from healthy donors and cancer patients. Produced via immunoSEQ multiplex PCR; TCRdb's table is partial and in-frame only. The table has 65,000 to 70,000 clones, approximately 84% seen once. The specimen was PBMCs. The sequence came from a woman aged 45-60 years with lung cancer. The chain links TRBV19 to TRBJ2-2; maybe TRBD2 (5 bases). In DNA, the CDR3 is TGTGCCAGTAGTATTAAAGGGCCCCGGGGAACCGGGGAGCTGTTTTTT. This gives the protein CASSIKGPRGTGELFF.